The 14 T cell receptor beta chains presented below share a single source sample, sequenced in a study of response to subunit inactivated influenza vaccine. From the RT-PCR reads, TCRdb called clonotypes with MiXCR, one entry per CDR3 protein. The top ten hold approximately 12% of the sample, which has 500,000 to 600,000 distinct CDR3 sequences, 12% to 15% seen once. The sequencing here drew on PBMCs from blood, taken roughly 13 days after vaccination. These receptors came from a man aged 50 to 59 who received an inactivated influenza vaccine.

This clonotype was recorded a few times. The CDR3 is CASRMGGNQETQYF. In DNA form, the CDR3 reads TGCGCCAGCAGGATGGGAGGGAACCAAGAGACCCAGTACTTC. V usage is TRBV5-1 and J usage is TRBJ2-5, with 7 bases aligning to TRBD2. V shed 5 bases, J shed 0 bases, and the junction held 4 bases outside the gene matches. CDR1 is SGHRS, CDR2 YFSETQ, per germline. The length of the CDR3 is 14 residues.

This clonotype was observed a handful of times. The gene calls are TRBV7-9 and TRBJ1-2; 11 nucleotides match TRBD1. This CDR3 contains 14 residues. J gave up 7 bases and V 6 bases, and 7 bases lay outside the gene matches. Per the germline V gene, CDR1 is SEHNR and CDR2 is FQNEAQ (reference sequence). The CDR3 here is CASRRSGTGGGYTF. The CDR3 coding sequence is TGTGCCAGCAGACGTTCCGGGACAGGGGGTGGCTACACCTTC.

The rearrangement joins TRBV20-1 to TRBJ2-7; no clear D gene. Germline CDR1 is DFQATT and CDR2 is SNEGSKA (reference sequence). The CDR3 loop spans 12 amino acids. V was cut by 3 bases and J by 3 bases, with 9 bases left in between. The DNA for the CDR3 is TGCAGTGCTAGGGACGGAATCTACGAGCAGTACTTC. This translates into CSARDGIYEQYF.

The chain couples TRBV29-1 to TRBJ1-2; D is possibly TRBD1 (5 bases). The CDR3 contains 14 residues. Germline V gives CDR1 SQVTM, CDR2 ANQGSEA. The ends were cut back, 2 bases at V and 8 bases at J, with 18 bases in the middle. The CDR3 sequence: CSVEKGHRGAGYTF. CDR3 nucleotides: TGCAGCGTTGAAAAAGGACATCGAGGGGCGGGCTACACCTTC.

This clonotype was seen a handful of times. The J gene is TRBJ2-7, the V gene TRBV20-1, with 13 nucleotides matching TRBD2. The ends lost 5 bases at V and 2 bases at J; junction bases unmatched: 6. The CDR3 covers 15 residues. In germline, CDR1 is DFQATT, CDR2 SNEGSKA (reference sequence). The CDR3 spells CSARLLAGGPYEQYF. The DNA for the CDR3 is TGCAGTGCTCGACTACTAGCGGGAGGGCCCTACGAGCAGTACTTC.

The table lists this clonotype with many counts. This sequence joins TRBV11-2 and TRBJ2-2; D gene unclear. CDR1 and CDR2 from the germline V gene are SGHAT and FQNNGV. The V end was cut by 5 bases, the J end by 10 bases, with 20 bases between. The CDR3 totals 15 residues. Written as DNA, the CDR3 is TGTGCCAGCAGCCCCAATTTAGACCCAAGCGTGGAGCTGTTTTTT. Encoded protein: CASSPNLDPSVELFF.

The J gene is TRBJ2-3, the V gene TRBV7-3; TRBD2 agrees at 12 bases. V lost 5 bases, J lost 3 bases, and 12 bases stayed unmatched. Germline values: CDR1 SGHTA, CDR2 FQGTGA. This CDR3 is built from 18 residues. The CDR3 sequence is CASSLGLAGIAGTDTQYF. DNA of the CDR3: TGTGCCAGCAGCCTCGGACTAGCGGGGATAGCAGGGACAGATACGCAGTATTTT.

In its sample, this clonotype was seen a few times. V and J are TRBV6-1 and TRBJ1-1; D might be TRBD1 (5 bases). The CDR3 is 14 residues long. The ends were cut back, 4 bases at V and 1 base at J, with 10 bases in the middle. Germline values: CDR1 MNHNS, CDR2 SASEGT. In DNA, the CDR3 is TGTGCCAGCAGTGTCAGGGATGGGAACACTGAAGCTTTCTTT. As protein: CASSVRDGNTEAFF.

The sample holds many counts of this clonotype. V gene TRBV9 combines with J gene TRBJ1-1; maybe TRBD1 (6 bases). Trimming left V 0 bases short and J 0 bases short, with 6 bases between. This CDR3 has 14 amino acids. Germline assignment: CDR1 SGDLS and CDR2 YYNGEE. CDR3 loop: CASSVGQVNTEAFF. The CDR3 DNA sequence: TGTGCCAGCAGCGTAGGACAGGTGAACACTGAAGCTTTCTTT.

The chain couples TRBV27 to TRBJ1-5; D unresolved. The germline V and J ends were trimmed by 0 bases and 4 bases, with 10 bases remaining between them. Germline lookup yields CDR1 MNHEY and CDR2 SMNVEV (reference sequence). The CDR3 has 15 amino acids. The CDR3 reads CASSLSIRGNQPQHF. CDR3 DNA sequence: TGTGCCAGCAGTTTATCGATCCGTGGGAATCAGCCCCAGCATTTT.

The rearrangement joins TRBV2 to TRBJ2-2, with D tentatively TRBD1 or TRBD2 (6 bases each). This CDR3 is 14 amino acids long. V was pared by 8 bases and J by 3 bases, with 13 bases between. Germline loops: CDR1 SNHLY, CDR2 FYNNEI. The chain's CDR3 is CASGGLGDTGELFF. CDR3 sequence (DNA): TGTGCCAGCGGGGGGCTAGGGGACACCGGGGAGCTGTTTTTT.

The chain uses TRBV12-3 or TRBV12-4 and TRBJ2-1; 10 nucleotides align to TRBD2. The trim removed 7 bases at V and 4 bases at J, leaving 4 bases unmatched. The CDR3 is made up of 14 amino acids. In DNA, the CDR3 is TGTGCCAGCACCGGGACTAGCGCTTACAATGAGCAGTTCTTC. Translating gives CASTGTSAYNEQFF.

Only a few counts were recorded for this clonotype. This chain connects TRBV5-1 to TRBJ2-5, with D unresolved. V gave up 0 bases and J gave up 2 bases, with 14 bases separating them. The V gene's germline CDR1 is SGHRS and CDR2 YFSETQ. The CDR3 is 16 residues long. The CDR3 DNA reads TGCGCCAGCAGCTTGGGATTCAGTGCAGCACAAGAGACCCAGTACTTC. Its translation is CASSLGFSAAQETQYF.

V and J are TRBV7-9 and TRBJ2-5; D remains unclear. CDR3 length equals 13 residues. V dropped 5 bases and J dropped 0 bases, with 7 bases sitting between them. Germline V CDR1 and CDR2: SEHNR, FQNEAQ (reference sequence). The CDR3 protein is CASSRTHQETQYF. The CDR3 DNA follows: TGTGCCAGCAGCCGTACGCACCAAGAGACCCAGTACTTC.